This TCR beta chain was found in a study of Graves' ophthalmopathy and Graves' hyperthyroidism. Study results and caveats: The majority of expanded thyroid clonotypes above 0.001 frequency also occurred in blood.

Germline loops: CDR1 SEHNR, CDR2 FQNEAQ (reference sequence). Trimming took 1 base from V and 3 from J, leaving 13 bases between them. CDR3 size: 15 residues. There are many counts of this clonotype. Its specificity is unknown. Certain patients were not enrolled. These were patients with other autoimmune diseases, uncontrolled infections, pregnancy or lactation. CDR3 regions of TCR beta were amplified from RNA transcripts. First-round RT-PCR employed HTBI primers, with a second-round multiplex PCR after it. TCRdb redid the calling of the multiplex PCR reads with MiXCR, one entry per CDR3 protein. In the table there are 450,000 or so distinct CDR3 sequences, around an eighth of which are singletons.

V usage is TRBV7-9 and J usage is TRBJ2-7; D is undetermined. The source material was blood. The TCR sequence derives from a woman in her 30s with Graves' ophthalmopathy. The CDR3 sequence is CASSLGSDPHYEQYF. The CDR3 DNA reads as TGTGCCAGCAGCTTAGGGTCGGATCCCCACTACGAGCAGTACTTC.